A selection of T cell receptor beta chains follows, all from one sample in a study of cytomegalovirus exposure and HLA in healthy donors. Generated by immunoSEQ multiplex PCR, the TCRdb table keeps only in-frame clones and is missing some. The sample records 150,000 to 200,000 clones, about 82% being singletons. The sequencing sample was made of PBMCs. These TCRs come from a woman younger than 30 in good health and CMV-seronegative. Both conserved end residues are part of each CDR3. A D gene is named only where the DNA matches it firmly. Expanded clones get a size class; other rows say once, few or many, or leave the size out.

abundance,d_gene,v_gene,j_gene,CDR3aa,CDR3nt
NA,TRBD1,TRBV10-3,TRBJ2-7,CAISRSGTGNSYEQYF,TGTGCCATCAGTCGTTCCGGGACAGGGAACTCCTACGAGCAGTACTTC
NA,TRBD1,TRBV7-9,TRBJ1-2,CASSRGGMGGYTF,TGTGCCAGCAGTCGAGGGGGCATGGGTGGCTACACCTTC
once,NA,TRBV15,TRBJ2-2,CATSPRVSGELFF,TGTGCCACCAGTCCGAGGGTTAGCGGGGAGCTGTTTTTT
NA,TRBD2,TRBV5-6,TRBJ2-1,CASSDLAGVNNEQFF,TGTGCCAGCAGCGACCTAGCGGGGGTGAACAATGAGCAGTTCTTC
NA,NA,TRBV9,TRBJ1-3,CASSPGEGSGNTIYF,TGTGCCAGCAGTCCCGGAGAGGGATCTGGAAACACCATATATTTT
NA,TRBD2,TRBV5-4,TRBJ2-1,CASSSPTSGGYNEQFF,TGTGCCAGCAGCTCCCCGACTAGCGGGGGCTACAATGAGCAGTTCTTC
once,NA,TRBV5-6,TRBJ1-1,CASSPATVNTEAFF,TGTGCCAGCAGCCCTGCCACAGTGAACACTGAAGCTTTCTTT
NA,NA,TRBV7-2,TRBJ2-3,CASSLSRDTQYF,TGTGCCAGCAGCTTATCGAGAGATACGCAGTATTTT
NA,NA,TRBV27,TRBJ1-1,CASMERMNTEAFF,TGTGCCAGCATGGAGCGGATGAACACTGAAGCTTTCTTT
NA,NA,TRBV9,TRBJ2-2,CASSVATGELFF,TGTGCCAGCAGCGTAGCTACTGGGGAGCTGTTTTTT
NA,NA,TRBV2,TRBJ1-5,CASSEERTNYQPQHF,TGTGCCAGCAGTGAAGAAAGGACTAATTATCAGCCCCAGCATTTT
NA,NA,TRBV14,TRBJ1-1,CASSPTGRSTEAFF,TGTGCCAGCAGCCCTACAGGGAGAAGCACTGAAGCTTTCTTT
NA,NA,TRBV5-1,TRBJ2-6,CASSLVLPGSGANVLTF,TGCGCCAGCAGCTTGGTCTTGCCCGGCTCTGGGGCCAACGTCCTGACTTTC
NA,TRBD1,TRBV11-3,TRBJ2-5,CASSTHRGAETQYF,TGTGCCAGCAGCACCCACAGGGGTGCGGAGACCCAGTACTTC
NA,TRBD2,TRBV15,TRBJ2-1,CATSRMGLAGGGGEQFF,TGTGCCACCAGCAGGATGGGACTAGCGGGAGGAGGAGGTGAGCAGTTCTTC
NA,NA,TRBV11-2,TRBJ2-5,CASSSTPMREETQYF,TGTGCCAGCAGCTCGACGCCCATGAGGGAAGAGACCCAGTACTTC
NA,NA,TRBV6-1,TRBJ2-2,CASSFTRVTTGELFF,TGTGCCAGCAGTTTTACCAGGGTAACCACCGGGGAGCTGTTTTTT
once,NA,TRBV19,TRBJ1-4,CASSTQTARGEKLFF,TGTGCCAGTAGTACACAGACCGCGCGAGGGGAAAAACTGTTTTTT
NA,NA,TRBV7-9,TRBJ2-1,CASSSLAFYNEQFF,TGTGCCAGCAGCTCGCTAGCGTTCTACAATGAGCAGTTCTTC
NA,NA,TRBV7-2,TRBJ1-2,CASSLGVGSYGYTF,TGTGCCAGCAGCTTAGGGGTCGGGAGCTATGGCTACACCTTC
NA,NA,TRBV18,TRBJ1-1,CASSLQGTDSEAFF,TGTGCCAGCTCACTTCAGGGAACCGACTCTGAAGCTTTCTTT
NA,TRBD2,TRBV18,TRBJ2-3,CASSPQTGGVSTDTQYF,TGTGCCAGCTCACCACAGACTGGGGGGGTAAGCACAGATACGCAGTATTTT
NA,NA,TRBV9,TRBJ1-2,CASSVSGALHENYGYTF,TGTGCCAGCAGCGTTAGTGGGGCTTTACACGAGAACTATGGCTACACCTTC
NA,TRBD1,TRBV7-9,TRBJ2-1,CASSNGQGSNEQFF,TGTGCCAGCAGCAACGGACAGGGTAGCAATGAGCAGTTCTTC
NA,TRBD1,TRBV2,TRBJ2-5,CASTRDRVPVKSRHQETQYF,TGTGCCAGCACCAGAGACAGGGTACCGGTTAAAAGTCGGCACCAAGAGACCCAGTACTTC
NA,TRBD1,TRBV19,TRBJ1-2,CASRDRGTNYGYTF,TGTGCCAGCCGGGACAGGGGGACTAACTATGGCTACACCTTC
NA,TRBD1,TRBV19,TRBJ1-2,CASRTGAYGYTF,TGTGCCAGTAGAACAGGGGCCTATGGCTACACCTTC
NA,TRBD1,TRBV19,TRBJ2-7,CASSRDRSSYEQYF,TGTGCCAGTAGTCGGGACAGGTCTTCCTACGAGCAGTACTTC
NA,TRBD2,TRBV30,TRBJ2-1,CAWNPGLASNEQFF,TGTGCCTGGAATCCGGGACTAGCTAGTAATGAGCAGTTCTTC
NA,TRBD1,TRBV19,TRBJ1-2,CASSKMGGQGATNYGYTF,TGTGCCAGTAGTAAAATGGGAGGACAGGGGGCCACTAACTATGGCTACACCTTC
NA,TRBD2,TRBV9,TRBJ2-5,CASSVYGTSFQETQYF,TGTGCCAGCAGCGTATACGGGACTAGTTTCCAAGAGACCCAGTACTTC
NA,NA,TRBV6-6,TRBJ2-1,CASSNNYNEQFF,TGTGCCAGCAGCAACAATTACAATGAGCAGTTCTTC
NA,NA,TRBV6-5,TRBJ1-2,CASSTQLAGWNGYTF,TGTGCCAGCAGCACCCAACTGGCAGGGTGGAATGGCTACACCTTC
few,TRBD2,TRBV7-9,TRBJ2-1,CASSLVAGGPGEQFF,TGTGCCAGCAGCTTAGTAGCGGGAGGGCCTGGTGAGCAGTTCTTC
NA,NA,TRBV30,TRBJ1-3,CAWSGSVGAGNTIYF,TGTGCCTGGAGTGGGTCTGTGGGAGCGGGAAACACCATATATTTT
NA,NA,TRBV6-1,TRBJ2-7,CASSLRTEGDEQYF,TGTGCCAGCAGCCTTAGGACAGAGGGAGACGAGCAGTACTTC
NA,TRBD1,TRBV2,TRBJ1-2,CASSGDRVYGYTF,TGTGCCAGCAGTGGGGACAGGGTGTATGGCTACACCTTC
NA,NA,TRBV6-5,TRBJ2-2,CASSYSWGEFTGELFF,TGTGCCAGCAGTTACTCATGGGGGGAATTTACCGGGGAGCTGTTTTTT
NA,TRBD2,TRBV6-4,TRBJ2-3,CASSVLAGSTDTQYF,TGTGCCAGCAGTGTCCTAGCGGGAAGCACAGATACGCAGTATTTT
NA,TRBD1,TRBV6-1,TRBJ2-2,CASSKGQGADTGELFF,TGTGCCAGCAGTAAAGGACAGGGGGCTGACACCGGGGAGCTGTTTTTT
NA,NA,TRBV18,TRBJ2-2,CASSPQQNTGELFF,TGTGCCAGCTCACCACAACAGAACACCGGGGAGCTGTTTTTT
NA,TRBD1,TRBV27,TRBJ2-7,CASSRGQASSYEQYF,TGTGCCAGCAGTCGAGGACAGGCAAGCTCCTACGAGCAGTACTTC
NA,NA,TRBV11-2,TRBJ1-1,CASSLVDTEAFF,TGTGCCAGCAGCTTAGTAGACACTGAAGCTTTCTTT
NA,TRBD1,TRBV10-2,TRBJ2-5,CASRDGQGSVRETQYF,TGCGCCAGCAGGGATGGACAGGGTAGTGTTCGAGAGACCCAGTACTTC
NA,TRBD1,TRBV5-1,TRBJ2-1,CASSPDRGLYNEQFF,TGCGCCAGCAGCCCGGACAGGGGGTTATACAATGAGCAGTTCTTC
NA,NA,TRBV6-5,TRBJ1-2,CASSSPGVNYGYTF,TGTGCCAGCAGTTCCCCAGGGGTGAACTATGGCTACACCTTC
once,TRBD1,TRBV5-6,TRBJ1-2,CASTKQGTAYGYTF,TGTGCCAGCACCAAACAGGGGACCGCCTATGGCTACACCTTC
once,NA,TRBV7-2,TRBJ1-1,CASSLLGEETEAFF,TGTGCCAGCAGCTTACTGGGGGAGGAAACTGAAGCTTTCTTT
NA,NA,TRBV29-1,TRBJ2-2,CSVGVQRAGTGELFF,TGCAGCGTTGGTGTCCAGCGGGCGGGCACCGGGGAGCTGTTTTTT
NA,NA,TRBV4-1,TRBJ1-5,CASSHRGGGRDQPQHF,TGCGCCAGCAGCCACAGAGGGGGGGGTCGGGATCAGCCCCAGCATTTT
NA,NA,TRBV13,TRBJ2-5,CASSLATRQETQYF,TGTGCCAGCAGCTTAGCGACTAGGCAAGAGACCCAGTACTTC
NA,NA,TRBV30,TRBJ1-6,CAWSVRTGWGDSPLHF,TGTGCCTGGAGTGTACGAACAGGGTGGGGTGATTCACCCCTCCACTTT
once,TRBD1,TRBV9,TRBJ2-2,CASSVSPKDRTGELFF,TGTGCCAGCAGCGTAAGCCCTAAGGACAGGACCGGGGAGCTGTTTTTT
NA,TRBD1,TRBV12-5,TRBJ2-7,CASGSRTGGPTYEQYF,TGTGCTAGTGGTTCGAGGACAGGGGGCCCGACCTACGAGCAGTACTTC